The entry that follows covers one T cell receptor beta chain sequence. Its antigen is not identified. The data stem from a study of cytomegalovirus exposure and HLA in healthy donors. Study background: Some 87 million unique TCRs from HLA-typed donors were held in an early release of data.

CDR1 and CDR2 from the germline V gene are LGHNA and YNFKEQ. Unmatched junction bases numbered 3, after V lost 0 bases and J lost 3 bases. The CDR3 length is 15 residues. Amplification used 60 Vbeta primers and 13 Jbeta primers. The repertoire was sequenced with immunoSEQ multiplex PCR; TCRdb's copy has only in-frame clones and lacks some. The sample records roughly 140,000 clones, over 75% being singletons. Study results and caveats: Upon later analysis, HLA-associated TCR beta chains proved more clonally expanded than other, equally common chains. The authors assumed roughly uniform sequencing depth across donors for presence/absence analyses. Looking again later, the authors saw that most CMV-associated TCR beta chains seemed HLA-restricted.

Material: PBMCs. The receptor comes from a man under 40 in good health and CMV-seronegative. The V call is TRBV4-2, the J call TRBJ2-3, with 7 nucleotides matching TRBD2. For the CDR3, the DNA is TGTGCCAGCAGCCAAGATCCAGCGGGAACAGATACGCAGTATTTT. Its protein product is CASSQDPAGTDTQYF.